This TCR beta chain was identified in a study of graft-versus-host responses after intestinal transplantation. Per the germline V gene, CDR1 is ENHRY and CDR2 is SYGVKD. The CDR3 spans 15 residues. Deletions cut 4 bases from V and 4 bases from J, with 16 bases between. TCRdb's copy holds only in-frame clones and misses some; the assay was immunoSEQ multiplex PCR. Among around 95,000 clones listed, roughly 87% were seen once. Concerning this clone itself: As yet, its antigen is unknown.

Sequenced here: unstimulated CD4+ T cells sorted from spleen or lymph node cells, sampled before transplant. The rearrangement joins TRBV10-3 to TRBJ1-2, with a tentative D call TRBD1 (6 bases). This clonotype was sampled from a human donor who was the organ donor for an intestinal transplant. The CDR3 loop reads CAISGGGGRAYGYTF. DNA of the CDR3: TGTGCCATCAGTGGAGGGGGAGGCAGGGCCTATGGCTACACCTTC.